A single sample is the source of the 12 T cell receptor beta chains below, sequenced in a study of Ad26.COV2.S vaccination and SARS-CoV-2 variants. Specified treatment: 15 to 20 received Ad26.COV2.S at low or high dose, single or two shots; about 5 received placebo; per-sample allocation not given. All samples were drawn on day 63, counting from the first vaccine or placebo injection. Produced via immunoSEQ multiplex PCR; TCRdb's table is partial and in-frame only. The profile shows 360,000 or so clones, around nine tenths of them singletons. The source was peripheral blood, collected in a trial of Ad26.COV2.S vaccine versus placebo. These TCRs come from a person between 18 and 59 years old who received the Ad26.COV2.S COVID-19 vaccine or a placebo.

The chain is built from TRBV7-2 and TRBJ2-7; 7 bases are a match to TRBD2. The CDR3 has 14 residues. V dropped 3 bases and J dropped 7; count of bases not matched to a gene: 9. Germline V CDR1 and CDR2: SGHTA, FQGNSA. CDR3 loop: CASSFGGSMREQYF. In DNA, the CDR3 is TGTGCCAGCAGCTTTGGCGGGAGTATGAGGGAGCAGTACTTC. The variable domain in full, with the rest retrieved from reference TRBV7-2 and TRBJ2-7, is GAGVSQSPSNKVTEKGKDVELRCDPISGHTALYWYRQSLGQGLEFLIYFQGNSAPDKSGLPSDRFSAERTGGSVSTLTIQRTQQEDSAVYLCASSFGGSMREQYFGPGTRLTVT.

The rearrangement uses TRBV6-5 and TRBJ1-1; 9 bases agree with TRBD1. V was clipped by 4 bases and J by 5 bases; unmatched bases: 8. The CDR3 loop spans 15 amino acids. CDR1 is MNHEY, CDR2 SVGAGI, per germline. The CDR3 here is CASSSSLTGGTEAFF. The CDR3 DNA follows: TGTGCCAGCAGTTCGAGTTTGACAGGGGGGACTGAAGCTTTCTTT.

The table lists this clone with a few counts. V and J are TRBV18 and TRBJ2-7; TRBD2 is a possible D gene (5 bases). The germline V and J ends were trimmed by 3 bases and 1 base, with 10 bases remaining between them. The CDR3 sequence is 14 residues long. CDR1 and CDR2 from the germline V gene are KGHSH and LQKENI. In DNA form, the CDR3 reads TGTGCCAGCTCACCCACCGGGGTTTCCTACGAGCAGTACTTC. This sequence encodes CASSPTGVSYEQYF.

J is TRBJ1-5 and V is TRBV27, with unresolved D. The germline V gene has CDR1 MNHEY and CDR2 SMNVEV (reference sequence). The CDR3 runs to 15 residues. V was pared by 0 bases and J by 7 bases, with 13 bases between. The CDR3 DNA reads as TGTGCCAGCAGTTTATCGTCCGTCATCGGGCAGCCCCAGCATTTT. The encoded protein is CASSLSSVIGQPQHF.

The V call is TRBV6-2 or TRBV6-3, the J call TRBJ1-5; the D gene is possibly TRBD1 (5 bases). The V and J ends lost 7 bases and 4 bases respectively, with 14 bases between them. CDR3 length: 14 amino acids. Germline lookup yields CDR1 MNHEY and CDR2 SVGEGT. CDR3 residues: CASTPVEGNQPQHF. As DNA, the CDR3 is TGTGCCAGCACCCCCGTCGAGGGGAATCAGCCCCAGCATTTT.

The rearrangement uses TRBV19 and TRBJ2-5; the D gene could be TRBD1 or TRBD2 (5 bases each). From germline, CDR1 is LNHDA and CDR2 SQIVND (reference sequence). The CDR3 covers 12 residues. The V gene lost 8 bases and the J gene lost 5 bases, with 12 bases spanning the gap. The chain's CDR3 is CASGKRGETQYF. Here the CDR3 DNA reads TGTGCCAGTGGCAAGAGGGGTGAGACCCAGTACTTC. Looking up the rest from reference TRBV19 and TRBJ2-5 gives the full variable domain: DGGITQSPKYLFRKEGQNVTLSCEQNLNHDAMYWYRQDPGQGLRLIYYSQIVNDFQKGDIAEGYSVSREKKESFPLTVTSAQKNPTAFYLCASGKRGETQYFGPGTRLLVL.

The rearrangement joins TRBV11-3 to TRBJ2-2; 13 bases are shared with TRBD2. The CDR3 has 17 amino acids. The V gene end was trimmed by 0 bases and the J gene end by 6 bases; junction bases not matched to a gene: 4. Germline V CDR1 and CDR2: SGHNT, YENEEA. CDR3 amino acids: CASSLELAGGPAGELFF. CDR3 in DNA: TGTGCCAGCAGCTTAGAACTAGCGGGAGGGCCTGCCGGGGAGCTGTTTTTT.

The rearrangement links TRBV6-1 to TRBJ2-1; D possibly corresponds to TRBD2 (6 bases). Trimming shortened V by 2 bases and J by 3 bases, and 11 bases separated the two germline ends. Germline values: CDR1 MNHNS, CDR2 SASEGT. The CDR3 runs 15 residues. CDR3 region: CASSETGEVYNEQFF. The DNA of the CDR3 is TGTGCCAGCAGTGAAACGGGAGAGGTCTACAATGAGCAGTTCTTC.

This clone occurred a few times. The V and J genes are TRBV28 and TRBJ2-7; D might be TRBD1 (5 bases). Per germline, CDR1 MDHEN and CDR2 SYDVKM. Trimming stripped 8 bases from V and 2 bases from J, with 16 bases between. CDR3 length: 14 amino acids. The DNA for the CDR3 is TGTGCCAGCGCAGGGTCCCCCGGACCCTACGAGCAGTACTTC. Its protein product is CASAGSPGPYEQYF.

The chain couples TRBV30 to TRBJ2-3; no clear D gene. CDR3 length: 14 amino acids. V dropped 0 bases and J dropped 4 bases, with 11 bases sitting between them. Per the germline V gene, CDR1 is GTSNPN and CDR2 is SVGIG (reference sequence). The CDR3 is CAWSVILYADTQYF. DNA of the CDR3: TGTGCCTGGAGTGTCATACTTTACGCAGATACGCAGTATTTT.

This CDR3 is CASSFKPNYGYTF. Written as DNA, the CDR3 is TGTGCCAGCAGTTTTAAGCCTAACTATGGCTACACCTTC. This chain connects TRBV12-3 or TRBV12-4 to TRBJ1-2; no clear D gene. This CDR3 spans 13 amino acids. The ends were cut back, 3 bases at V and 0 bases at J, with 5 bases in the middle.

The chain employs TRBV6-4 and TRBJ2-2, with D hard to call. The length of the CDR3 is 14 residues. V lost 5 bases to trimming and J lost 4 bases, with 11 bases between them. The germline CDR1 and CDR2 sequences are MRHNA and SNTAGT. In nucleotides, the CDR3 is TGTGCCAGCAGTCCCGCCCCGGGCACCGGGGAGCTGTTTTTT. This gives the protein CASSPAPGTGELFF.